This T cell receptor beta chain was documented in a study of breast tumors, draining lymph nodes, adjacent tissues. TCRdb re-analysed the multiplex PCR reads in MiXCR, keeping a single row per CDR3 protein. The sample comprises about 200,000 distinct CDR3 sequences, 25% to 40% of which are singletons, and around 4.5% rests with the top ten. Study-level results: Data fit most tumor T cells coming from lymph node, expanding in tumor.

J gave up 0 bases and V 0 bases, and 2 bases lay outside the gene matches. CDR3 length equals 18 residues. Germline loops: CDR1 SGHNT, CDR2 YENEEA. This clonotype came up a few times. The antigen is unknown. Samples came from axillary lymph nodes draining the breast cancer. The chain couples TRBV11-3 to TRBJ2-4; 13 bases are a match to TRBD2. This receptor was obtained from a female donor with breast cancer. Some clones in this sample may be carry-over from other donors' samples. The specimen was axillary lymph node tissue. CDR3 nucleotides: TGTGCCAGCAGCTTAGATCGACTAGCGGGAGGAGCCAAAAACATTCAGTACTTC. This translates into CASSLDRLAGGAKNIQYF.